The clone carrying this T cell receptor beta chain showed up just once. Its cognate antigen is unknown. The CDR3 runs 12 residues. Germline CDR1 reads SGHDT; CDR2 reads YYEEEE. V shed 4 bases and J shed 14 bases, with 17 bases lying between them. This sample was taken from a study of shared clonotypes between healthy human individuals. Overall study results and limits: A few donors had around 5% of their naive CD4 clonotypes in common.

Every one of the donors was a Caucasian adult that lived in Nashville, Tennessee. Both subsets, CD45RA+ naive and CD45RA-negative memory, were split from the CD4+ cells. Measured with immunoSEQ multiplex PCR; TCRdb has only the in-frame clones, and not every one. Among over 2 million clones listed, approximately 95% were seen once. This sequence was found in a man aged 18 to 35 in good health. The specimen was naive CD4+ T cells sorted from blood. Stated subset: CD45RA+ positively selected. V gene TRBV5-6 combines with J gene TRBJ2-3; no reliable D call. The CDR3 nucleotides read TGTGCCAGCAGCCGAAGTGGCCCAGAGGCGTATTTT. Translated, it gives CASSRSGPEAYF. The whole variable domain, filled in from reference TRBV5-6 and TRBJ2-3, reads DAGVTQSPTHLIKTRGQQVTLRCSPKSGHDTVSWYQQALGQGPQFIFQYYEEEERQRGNFPDRFSGHQFPNYSSELNVNALLLGDSALYLCASSRSGPEAYFGPGTRLTVL.